This TCR beta chain is drawn from a study of T cells in Graves' hyperthyroidism and ophthalmopathy. Background on the study: Peripheral blood collection took place at initial diagnosis, before any treatment. General study findings and limits: Expanded thyroid clonotypes (above 0.001) were mostly also found in blood.

Researchers amplified the TCR beta CDR3 regions from RNA transcripts. The HTBI primer set served for first-round RT-PCR of the TCR CDR3. In TCRdb, the multiplex PCR reads were re-called with MiXCR into one record per CDR3 protein. The data hold about 300,000 distinct CDR3 sequences, with roughly 13% observed a single time. This clonotype has a handful of counts. The antigen is unknown. The TCR sequence derives from a woman between 40 and 55 years old with Graves' hyperthyroidism. Sequenced sample: blood.

The DNA for the CDR3 is TGCGCCAGCAGCCCGCGTGGGGGAGCGGGAAGCCAAGAGACCCAGTACTTC. Translated: CASSPRGGAGSQETQYF. The rearrangement joins TRBV4-1 to TRBJ2-5; 7 nucleotides match TRBD2. Germline assignment: CDR1 MGHRA and CDR2 YSYEKL. With V trimmed by 4 bases and J by 1 base, 12 bases remained unmatched. This CDR3 has 17 residues.